The 30 T cell receptor beta chains presented below share a single source sample, sequenced in a study of post-analysis software for immune sequencing data. Study-wide findings and caveats: Compared with controls, patients had more of 4 to 6 TRBV segments, including TRBV5-6, TRBV5-1 and TRBV20-1.

These TCRs are of unknown antigen specificity. Tagging with unique molecular identifiers was a feature of the TCR beta cDNA libraries. Each CDR3 protein is one row after TCRdb ran MiXCR on the PCR reads. The table has about 400,000 distinct CDR3 sequences, 30% to 45% seen once. Sample: blood. These receptors all come from a girl under 18 with multiple sclerosis.

CDR3 DNA: TGTGCCAGCAGCTGGGGGGGAGGGAACTATGGCTACACCTTC. Translated: CASSWGGGNYGYTF. This chain uses TRBV11-2 with TRBJ1-2; D may be TRBD1 (5 bases). The V end lost 4 bases, the J end lost 2 bases, and 11 bases lay between the germline ends. The CDR3 loop spans 14 amino acids. Germline V lookup: CDR1 SGHAT, CDR2 FQNNGV.

In this sample, this clonotype turned up a few times. The V call is TRBV4-1, the J call TRBJ1-2; D ambiguous. In germline, CDR1 is MGHRA, CDR2 YSYEKL. Between the trimmed V and J ends, which lost 1 base and 0 bases, there was a span of 15 bases. This CDR3 is 17 amino acids long. CDR3 protein: CASSQVVGKASNYGYTF. As DNA, the CDR3 is TGCGCCAGCAGCCAAGTGGTGGGGAAGGCTTCTAACTATGGCTACACCTTC.

This clonotype appeared a few times. The V gene is TRBV7-2, the J gene TRBJ2-5; 9 nucleotides agree with TRBD2. The CDR3 spans 14 residues. CDR1 and CDR2 from the germline V gene are SGHTA and FQGNSA. Losses at the gene ends were 6 bases for V and 1 base for J; bases not matched to a gene: 3. The CDR3 coding sequence is TGTGCCAGCAGTATAGCGGGGGTCCAAGAGACCCAGTACTTC. Residues: CASSIAGVQETQYF.

The CDR3 region has the DNA TGTGCCAGCAGCTTAGTCCAGCAGCGGCAGTACTTC. Its translation: CASSLVQQRQYF. V usage is TRBV7-2 and J usage is TRBJ2-7; unclear D gene. Germline CDR1 and CDR2: SGHTA and FQGNSA. V was clipped by 1 base and J by 9 bases, with 10 bases between them. The CDR3 extends over 12 amino acids. Based on the CDR3 plus reference TRBV7-2 and TRBJ2-7, the full variable domain is GAGVSQSPSNKVTEKGKDVELRCDPISGHTALYWYRQSLGQGLEFLIYFQGNSAPDKSGLPSDRFSAERTGGSVSTLTIQRTQQEDSAVYLCASSLVQQRQYFGPGTRLTVT.

The rearrangement links TRBV7-8 to TRBJ1-1; D remains ambiguous. Trimming shortened V by 2 bases and J by 2 bases, and 12 bases separated the two germline ends. Germline V gene lookup returns CDR1 SGHVS and CDR2 FQNEAQ. This CDR3 has 15 residues. The CDR3 nucleotides read TGTGCCAGCAGCTTATATCGGAAATCCAACACTGAAGCTTTCTTT. It specifies CASSLYRKSNTEAFF.

In nucleotides, the CDR3 is TGTGCCATCAGTGAGTCGTCGGGGGGAGGATACAATGAGCAGTTCTTC. Translating gives CAISESSGGGYNEQFF. The chain joins TRBV10-3 to TRBJ2-1; 7 bases fit TRBD2. Germline assignment: CDR1 ENHRY and CDR2 SYGVKD. Germline trimming cut 0 bases from V and 4 bases from J; bases unmatched to any gene: 6. CDR3 length: 16 residues.

V usage is TRBV4-3 and J usage is TRBJ1-1; D might be TRBD1 (5 bases). V lost 1 base and J lost 8, with 11 bases in between. Germline assignment: CDR1 LGHNA and CDR2 YSLEER. There are 13 residues in the CDR3. CDR3 amino acids: CASSQVLQAEAFF. For the CDR3, the DNA is TGCGCCAGCAGCCAAGTATTACAGGCGGAAGCTTTCTTT.

This clonotype occurred a few times. The chain joins TRBV18 to TRBJ2-5, with D unresolved. V was trimmed by 8 bases and J by 4 bases, leaving 14 bases between them. Germline assignment: CDR1 KGHSH and CDR2 LQKENI. This CDR3 is built from 13 residues. Here the CDR3 reads CASRAGVRETQYF. The CDR3 bases are TGTGCCAGCCGGGCAGGAGTCCGAGAGACCCAGTACTTC.

This clonotype was counted only a few times. V gene TRBV5-5 combines with J gene TRBJ2-3; TRBD1 might be the D (5 bases). Germline CDR1 is SGHKS and CDR2 is YYEKEE (reference sequence). The CDR3 loop spans 16 amino acids. Deletions cut 4 bases from V and 6 bases from J, with 21 bases between. The CDR3 is CASSRPSGRSRDTQYF. CDR3 DNA sequence: TGTGCCAGCAGCCGTCCATCAGGGCGTTCAAGGGATACGCAGTATTTT.

This rearrangement joins TRBV7-9 to TRBJ1-1; possible D gene TRBD1, 5 bases. Germline V lookup: CDR1 SEHNR, CDR2 FQNEAQ (reference sequence). The V gene lost 9 bases and the J gene lost 0 bases, with 11 bases spanning the gap. The CDR3 spans 13 residues. CDR3 protein: CASGGEVNTEAFF. The DNA for the CDR3 is TGTGCCAGTGGAGGGGAGGTGAACACTGAAGCTTTCTTT.

The gene calls are TRBV6-1 and TRBJ1-2; TRBD1 matches at 7 bases. Unmatched junction bases numbered 16, after V lost 6 bases and J lost 0 bases. Germline V lookup: CDR1 MNHNS, CDR2 SASEGT. This CDR3 comprises 18 residues. CDR3 nucleotides: TGTGCCAGCAGGATAACAGGGGATCGAGGACTGGCTAACTATGGCTACACCTTC. It codes for CASRITGDRGLANYGYTF.

The chain links TRBV5-1 to TRBJ1-1, with D possibly being TRBD1 (5 bases). This CDR3 has 14 amino acids. Deletions cut 4 bases from V and 1 base from J, with 11 bases between. Germline lookup yields CDR1 SGHRS and CDR2 YFSETQ. The DNA of the CDR3 is TGCGCCAGCAGCACCTTTCAGGGGAACACTGAAGCTTTCTTT. Encoded protein: CASSTFQGNTEAFF.

This clonotype occurred many times. The chain uses TRBV7-9 and TRBJ1-2, with TRBD1 matching 11 bases. There are 13 residues in the CDR3. CDR1 is SEHNR and CDR2 is FQNEAQ in the germline V gene (reference sequence). V was pared by 7 bases and J by 8 bases, with 6 bases of the junction left unmatched. CDR3 sequence (DNA): TGTGCCAGCACAGGACAGGGGGCGAAAGGCTACACCTTC. This sequence encodes CASTGQGAKGYTF.

This clonotype was found a few times. This sequence joins TRBV3-1 and TRBJ2-1; 7 nucleotides agree with TRBD2. V dropped 4 bases and J dropped 5; count of bases not matched to a gene: 8. The CDR3 is 15 amino acids. Germline V lookup: CDR1 LGHDT, CDR2 YNNKEL (reference sequence). The CDR3 is CASSPISSGNNEQFF. As DNA, the CDR3 is TGTGCCAGCAGCCCAATCTCTAGCGGCAACAATGAGCAGTTCTTC.

This clonotype has just one count. Since a much larger clone is just one base distant, this may be a read error. J is TRBJ2-1 and V is TRBV20-1, with D hard to call. Germline V gene sequence: CDR1 DFQATT, CDR2 SNEGSKA (reference sequence). V was clipped by 0 bases and J by 8 bases, with 20 bases between them. This CDR3 contains 16 residues. This CDR3 reads CSAREAGRWVSDEQFF. The CDR3 DNA follows: TGCAGTGCTAGAGAGGCTGGAAGGTGGGTTAGTGATGAGCAGTTCTTC.

This clonotype was seen once. V usage is TRBV5-8 and J usage is TRBJ1-5; 7 positions agree with TRBD1. The CDR3 consists of 17 residues. Unmatched junction bases numbered 11, after V lost 0 bases and J lost 5 bases. Germline V gene lookup returns CDR1 SGHTS and CDR2 YDEGEE. CDR3 protein: CASSLATNRGWDQPQHF. The CDR3 DNA sequence: TGTGCCAGCAGCTTGGCCACCAACAGGGGATGGGATCAGCCCCAGCATTTT.

The chain recombines TRBV29-1 with TRBJ1-2; TRBD1 matches at 8 bases. The germline CDR1 and CDR2 sequences are SQVTM and ANQGSEA. This CDR3 contains 15 residues. With 6 bases clipped from V and 9 bases from J, the junction kept 18 bases outside the gene matches. CDR3 sequence reads: CSVFGVGTGGSSYTF. The CDR3 DNA is TGCAGCGTGTTTGGAGTGGGGACAGGAGGAAGCAGCTACACCTTC.

In DNA form, the CDR3 reads TGTGCCAGCAGCAAACGGGACTTCCAAGAGACCCAGTACTTC. This gives the protein CASSKRDFQETQYF. The chain carries TRBV7-2 and TRBJ2-5, with D possibly being TRBD2 (6 bases). The CDR3 extends over 14 amino acids. V dropped 5 bases and J dropped 1 base, with 11 bases sitting between them. Germline V CDR1 and CDR2: SGHTA, FQGNSA. The full variable domain, with the rest looked up from reference TRBV7-2 and TRBJ2-5, is GAGVSQSPSNKVTEKGKDVELRCDPISGHTALYWYRQSLGQGLEFLIYFQGNSAPDKSGLPSDRFSAERTGGSVSTLTIQRTQQEDSAVYLCASSKRDFQETQYFGPGTRLLVL.

The V and J genes are TRBV6-1 and TRBJ1-2; D gene uncertain. V was cut by 1 base and J by 4 bases, with 10 bases left in between. The CDR3 runs 14 residues. Germline lookup yields CDR1 MNHNS and CDR2 SASEGT. This CDR3 reads CASSEDPGSYGYTF. The CDR3 DNA follows: TGTGCCAGCAGTGAAGACCCGGGAAGCTATGGCTACACCTTC.

The rearrangement joins TRBV6-5 to TRBJ1-4; D unresolved. Per germline, CDR1 MNHEY and CDR2 SVGAGI. This CDR3 has 16 amino acids. The V and J ends lost 5 bases and 0 bases respectively, with 13 bases between them. The CDR3: CASSPIKGATNEKLFF. The CDR3 nucleotides are TGTGCCAGCAGTCCTATCAAGGGTGCAACTAATGAAAAACTGTTTTTT.

The sample holds a few counts of this clonotype. The rearrangement uses TRBV27 and TRBJ2-7; D may be TRBD1 (7 bases). CDR1 MNHEY and CDR2 SMNVEV come from the germline V gene (reference sequence). This CDR3 comprises 14 residues. The V end was cut by 7 bases, the J end by 2 bases, with 15 bases between. DNA for the CDR3: TGTGCCAGCACCTTAAGGAGGGGGCCCTACGAGCAGTACTTC. It is translated as CASTLRRGPYEQYF.

This clonotype has a handful of counts. The V call is TRBV30, the J call TRBJ1-2, with D unresolved. Germline V lookup: CDR1 GTSNPN, CDR2 SVGIG (reference sequence). The V and J ends lost 1 base and 2 bases respectively, with 8 bases between them. The CDR3 length is 13 residues. CDR3 bases: TGTGCCTGGAGTGCGGACGGGAACTATGGCTACACCTTC. This codes for CAWSADGNYGYTF.

The chain uses TRBV20-1 and TRBJ1-4, with D unresolved. Germline V gene data show CDR1 as DFQATT and CDR2 as SNEGSKA (reference sequence). This CDR3 comprises 14 residues. Trimming cost V 0 bases and J 5 bases, with 10 bases left between them. CDR3 region: CSARDTAGNEKLFF. CDR3 DNA: TGCAGTGCTAGAGATACGGCAGGAAATGAAAAACTGTTTTTT.

This chain uses TRBV20-1 with TRBJ1-1, with TRBD1 matching 9 bases. V trimming: 5 bases; J trimming: 5 bases; junction bases outside the gene matches: 3. The CDR3 runs to 12 residues. Germline CDR1 DFQATT, CDR2 SNEGSKA (reference sequence). CDR3 sequence: CSAGGQGTEAFF. The CDR3 coding sequence is TGCAGTGCTGGAGGACAGGGGACTGAAGCTTTCTTT.

V and J are TRBV29-1 and TRBJ1-1, with D tentatively TRBD1 (6 bases). Per germline, CDR1 SQVTM and CDR2 ANQGSEA. The CDR3 consists of 14 residues. Trimming removed 7 bases at V and 3 bases at J, with 18 bases between. The CDR3 DNA reads TGCAGCGGAGGGGGAGGTACTGGGGACACTGAAGCTTTCTTT. This encodes CSGGGGTGDTEAFF.

CDR3 protein: CASSPRVATTDTQYF. The CDR3 DNA reads as TGTGCCAGCAGCCCCCGGGTAGCGACCACAGATACGCAGTATTTT. The chain employs TRBV3-1 and TRBJ2-3; D possibly corresponds to TRBD2 (5 bases). Germline lookup yields CDR1 LGHDT and CDR2 YNNKEL (reference sequence). The V end lost 4 bases, the J end lost 2 bases, and 13 bases lay between the germline ends. This CDR3 contains 15 residues.

There are many counts of this clonotype. The CDR3 sequence: CATSRRQYF. Here the CDR3 DNA reads TGCGCCACTAGCCGGAGGCAGTATTTT. The V gene is TRBV4-3, the J gene TRBJ2-3, with D perhaps TRBD2 (5 bases). The CDR3 runs 9 residues. Looked up from germline, CDR1 is LGHNA and CDR2 is YSLEER. Trimming left V 10 bases short and J 11 bases short, with 10 bases between.

The chain uses TRBV3-1 and TRBJ2-5, with 8 bases fitting TRBD1. The germline V gene has CDR1 LGHDT and CDR2 YNNKEL (reference sequence). V lost 4 bases to trimming and J lost 4 bases; unmatched junction nucleotides: 14. The CDR3 loop spans 17 amino acids. The CDR3 nucleotides read TGTGCCAGCAGCCTAAACCCCGGACAGGGTGACAGAGAGACCCAGTACTTC. It yields the protein CASSLNPGQGDRETQYF.

Ten or more counts support this clonotype. This chain connects TRBV7-2 to TRBJ2-3; the D gene could be TRBD1 or TRBD2 (6 bases each). The germline CDR1 and CDR2 sequences are SGHTA and FQGNSA. The CDR3 is 15 residues long. Trimming shortened V by 6 bases and J by 6 bases, and 19 bases separated the two germline ends. CDR3 amino acids: CASSFGGYRGDTQYF. The DNA for the CDR3 is TGTGCCAGCAGTTTCGGGGGCTACCGAGGTGATACGCAGTATTTT.

The chain combines TRBV12-3 or TRBV12-4 with TRBJ1-2; D is undetermined. The CDR3 covers 14 residues. V dropped 2 bases and J dropped 5 bases, with 12 bases sitting between them. CDR3 bases: TGTGCCAGCAGTTTAAACACGGCTTATTATGGCTACACCTTC. Its translation is CASSLNTAYYGYTF.